The 23 T cell receptor beta chains listed next were all sequenced from one sample in a study of T cells in women clearing cervical HPV infection. Here immunoSEQ multiplex PCR was the method, and the copy in TCRdb shows in-frame clones only, minus some. The repertoire table contains 20,000 to 25,000 clones. Sequencing input: blood buffy coat. Receptors were obtained from a woman aged 18-70 years with a cervical HPV16 infection that either progressed to CIN3+ or cleared (not recorded which).

The sequenced CDR3 bases are TGTGCCAGCAGCGCACAGGTAGGCACAGATACG. Residues: CASSAQVGTDT. The complete CDR3 reads CASSAQVGTDTQYF. The chain is built from TRBV7-9 and TRBJ2-3, with a weak D call TRBD1 (5 bases). The read terminates 3 residues before the CDR3 end, so the remaining end is supplied by the germline J gene. Trimming took off 5 bases at V and 1 base at J, with 10 bases between the two ends. CDR3 length: 14 residues. In germline, CDR1 is SEHNR, CDR2 FQNEAQ (reference sequence).

Worth noting for this clone: The CDR3 end is not reached by the read, which stops 3 residues before it; the germline J gene fills it in. V and J are TRBV3-1 (or the pseudogene TRBV3-2) and TRBJ2-7; 10 nucleotides align to TRBD2. The CDR3 totals 15 residues. Trimming took 1 base from V and 6 from J; bases not matched to a gene: 6. The germline gives CDR1 LGHDT, CDR2 YNNKEL (reference sequence). The sequenced CDR3 bases are TGTGCCAGCAGCCAAGCCCTAGCGGGAGTAACCGAG. As protein: CASSQALAGVTE. The entire CDR3 sequence reads CASSQALAGVTEQYF.

Comments on this clone: The read ends 3 residues shy of where the CDR3 ends; the end is completed using the germline J gene. This rearrangement joins TRBV10-2 to TRBJ1-2; D gene uncertain. This CDR3 has 13 residues. V was shortened by 2 bases and J by 4 bases, with 8 bases between the two germline ends. The germline CDR1 and CDR2 sequences are WSHSY and SAAADI. Partial CDR3 DNA: TGCGCCAGCAGTGAGGCGGTCCTCTATGGC. Translation: CASSEAVLYG. The complete CDR3 protein is CASSEAVLYGYTF.

In the case of this clone: At one end the junction does not follow the germline gene, possibly because of a read error. The read finishes 3 residues shy of the CDR3 end, and the germline J gene is used to complete it. This sequence joins TRBV7-7 and TRBJ2-3, with D tentatively TRBD1 (6 bases). Germline V gives CDR1 SSHAT, CDR2 FNYEAQ (reference sequence). The CDR3 contains 14 residues. Partial CDR3 DNA: TGTGCTAGCAGCTCTACAGGGTATGGAAAGGCG. It encodes CASSSTGYGKA. The whole CDR3 sequence is CASSSTGYGKAQYF.

A remark on this clone: The read halts 3 residues ahead of the CDR3 end, with the missing end drawn from the germline J gene. This chain connects TRBV19 to TRBJ2-6; TRBD2 might be the D (7 bases). The CDR3 contains 16 residues. From germline, CDR1 is LNHDA and CDR2 SQIVND (reference sequence). Trimming removed 9 bases from V and 4 bases from J, with 19 bases in between. The sequenced CDR3 bases are TGTGCCAGCACACACGGAGGGGGGGCCGGGGCCAACGTC. Its translation: CASTHGGGAGANV. The complete CDR3 protein is CASTHGGGAGANVLTF.

The CDR3 loop is CASREGATNEKLFF. CDR3 DNA (partial): TGTGCCAGCAGGGAGGGTGCAACTAATGAAAAA. This chain links TRBV7-8 with TRBJ1-4; D gene ambiguous. Read data end 3 residues before the CDR3 end; the end is taken from the germline J gene. The CDR3 spans 14 residues. The V and J ends lost 6 bases and 0 bases respectively, with 8 bases between them. CDR1 is SGHVS and CDR2 is FQNEAQ in the germline V gene.

About this clone itself: The missing CDR3 end, 3 residues past where the read stops, is filled in from the germline J gene. V gene TRBV10-2 combines with J gene TRBJ2-7; D ambiguous. The CDR3 length is 13 residues. Trimming shortened V by 3 bases and J by 2 bases, and 8 bases separated the two germline ends. Germline values: CDR1 WSHSY, CDR2 SAAADI. CDR3 DNA (partial): TGCGCCAGCAGTGATCCAGATACCTACGAG. It specifies CASSDPDTYE. The CDR3 as a whole reads CASSDPDTYEQYF.

Details on this clone: The read finishes 3 residues shy of the CDR3 end, and the germline J gene is used to complete it. The chain is built from TRBV20-1 and TRBJ2-4; D perhaps matches TRBD1 (5 bases). The CDR3 contains 12 residues. Germline-derived CDR1 and CDR2 are DFQATT and SNEGSKA (reference sequence). The DNA read from the CDR3 is TGCAGTGCTAGCCTTACAGGTTACGAT. Translating it yields CSASLTGYD. The full CDR3 reads CSASLTGYDQYF.

Concerning this clone: Coverage ceases 3 residues before the CDR3 finishes, and the germline J gene fills in the end. The chain combines TRBV2 with TRBJ2-7; 8 bases fit TRBD1. The trim removed 10 bases at V and 1 base at J, leaving 15 bases unmatched. The CDR3 sequence is 16 residues long. Per the germline V gene, CDR1 is SNHLY and CDR2 is FYNNEI. CDR3 residues: CATHRQGPPFSYEQYF. The sequenced part of the CDR3 DNA is TGTGCCACCCATAGACAGGGGCCTCCTTTTTCCTACGAG.

A word on this clone: The read stops 3 residues short of the end of the CDR3; the missing end is completed from the germline J gene. The rearrangement joins TRBV2 to TRBJ2-1; D tentatively reads TRBD1 or TRBD2 (6 bases each). The germline V gene encodes CDR1 SNHLY and CDR2 FYNNEI. V lost 7 bases and J 4 bases, leaving 14 bases between the germline ends. This CDR3 region has 14 residues. The CDR3 here is CASTGGTIYNEQFF. The part of the CDR3 DNA that was read is TGTGCCAGCACTGGCGGGACAATTTACAATGAG.

The covered CDR3 bases are TGCAGTGCTAGAGTACAGAACACTGAA. The encoded protein is CSARVQNTE. The full CDR3 protein is CSARVQNTEAFF. The chain is built from TRBV20-1 and TRBJ1-1; no clear D gene. The read falls 3 residues short of the CDR3 end, and the missing part is taken from the germline J gene. The CDR3 has 12 residues. V was cut by 1 base and J by 1 base, with 4 bases left in between. CDR1 and CDR2 (germline): DFQATT, SNEGSKA (reference sequence).

CDR3 DNA, as far as it was read: TGTGCCAGCAGCACAGGACAGAGGGAGACC. This sequence encodes CASSTGQRET. The entire CDR3 is CASSTGQRETQYF. This chain connects TRBV5-6 to TRBJ2-5, with a weak D call TRBD1 (6 bases). The read is 3 residues too short to cover the CDR3 end, so that end is filled in from the germline J gene. The CDR3 contains 13 residues. Trimming removed 4 bases from V and 5 bases from J, with 12 bases in between. CDR1 is SGHDT, CDR2 YYEEEE, per germline.

Comment on this clone: Sequencing ends 3 residues short of the CDR3 end; the germline J gene provides the rest. The V and J genes are TRBV20-1 and TRBJ2-3; TRBD2 is a possible D gene (5 bases). The V gene lost 7 bases and the J gene lost 7 bases, with 15 bases spanning the gap. The CDR3 is made up of 12 amino acids. CDR1 and CDR2 (germline): DFQATT, SNEGSKA (reference sequence). This CDR3 reads CSGGPSPHTQYF. The covered CDR3 bases are TGCAGTGGCGGGCCCTCCCCCCATACG.

As to this clone: The read gets to within 3 residues of the CDR3 end, and the germline J gene fills in the rest. J is TRBJ1-5 and V is TRBV29-1; unclear D gene. V lost 6 bases and J lost 9, with 18 bases in between. This CDR3 is built from 13 residues. Germline V lookup: CDR1 SQVTM, CDR2 ANQGSEA. The CDR3 protein is CSVRNGSVGPQHF. The sequenced part of the CDR3 DNA is TGCAGCGTGCGTAACGGGTCCGTGGGGCCC.

Note on this clone: The missing CDR3 end, 3 residues past where the read stops, is filled in from the germline J gene. This chain joins TRBV19 and TRBJ1-3; 7 bases line up with TRBD1. Germline V gives CDR1 LNHDA, CDR2 SQIVND (reference sequence). This CDR3 contains 16 residues. The junction had 14 bases not matched to a gene; V was cut back by 7 bases and J by 5 bases. The CDR3 is CASTKGGSGGRNTIYF. The CDR3 bases that were read are TGTGCCAGTACCAAAGGGGGGTCAGGGGGAAGAAACACC.

As concerns this clone: The read terminates 3 residues before the CDR3 end, so the remaining end is supplied by the germline J gene. This chain uses TRBV30 with TRBJ1-6; tentative D call: TRBD1 (5 bases). CDR1 is GTSNPN and CDR2 is SVGIG in the germline V gene (reference sequence). V lost 5 bases, J lost 5 bases, and 7 bases lay in between. The CDR3 contains 12 residues. Here the CDR3 reads CAWGRDNSPLHF. The part of the CDR3 DNA that was read is TGTGCCTGGGGCAGGGATAATTCACCC.

About this clone itself: Read sequence stops 3 residues before the CDR3 end, and the germline J gene provides the missing end. The chain couples TRBV5-1 to TRBJ2-1, with 8 bases identical to TRBD2. The CDR3 totals 14 residues. V dropped 4 bases and J dropped 9; count of bases not matched to a gene: 9. CDR1 and CDR2 from the germline V gene are SGHRS and YFSETQ. The CDR3 is CASSKDGGRIEQFF. The sequenced CDR3 bases are TGCGCCAGCAGCAAGGATGGCGGGAGGATTGAG.

In regard to this clone: With the read ending 3 residues before the CDR3 end, the germline J gene is used to fill in that end. V gene TRBV5-4 combines with J gene TRBJ2-7; a weak D match, TRBD1 (8 bases). V gave up 4 bases and J gave up 2 bases, with 13 bases separating them. Germline CDR1 SGHNT, CDR2 YYREEE (reference sequence). The CDR3 sequence is 14 residues long. CDR3: CASSHRGGPYEQYF. The DNA read from the CDR3 is TGTGCCAGCAGCCACAGGGGGGGGCCCTACGAG.

As concerns this clone: The CDR3 goes on 3 residues after the read ends, and that part is filled in from the germline J gene. The genes are TRBV5-1 and TRBJ2-3; D is possibly TRBD1 (6 bases). This CDR3 region has 15 residues. V lost 0 bases to trimming and J lost 2 bases, with 10 bases between them. CDR1 is SGHRS, CDR2 YFSETQ, per germline. The CDR3 here is CASSLEGEFTDTQYF. Partial CDR3 DNA: TGCGCCAGCAGCTTGGAGGGGGAATTCACAGATACG.

A note on this clone: The read ends 3 residues before the CDR3 terminus; that terminus is restored from the germline J gene. This chain links TRBV7-2 with TRBJ2-5, with 8 nucleotides matching TRBD2. V shed 1 base, J shed 5 bases, and the junction held 3 bases outside the gene matches. The CDR3 sequence is 14 residues long. Germline values: CDR1 SGHTA, CDR2 FQGNSA. The sequenced part of the CDR3 DNA is TGTGCCAGCAGCTTAGGCGGGGGGAAGGAGACC. Translated: CASSLGGGKET. The full CDR3 reads CASSLGGGKETQYF. The full variable domain, its missing parts supplied by reference TRBV7-2 and TRBJ2-5, is GAGVSQSPSNKVTEKGKDVELRCDPISGHTALYWYRQSLGQGLEFLIYFQGNSAPDKSGLPSDRFSAERTGGSVSTLTIQRTQQEDSAVYLCASSLGGGKETQYFGPGTRLLVL.

Of note for this clone: Read data end 3 residues before the CDR3 end; the end is taken from the germline J gene. J is TRBJ2-3 and V is TRBV20-1; the D gene is possibly TRBD2 (5 bases). Trimming took off 6 bases at V and 8 bases at J, with 15 bases between the two ends. The CDR3 loop spans 12 amino acids. The germline gives CDR1 DFQATT, CDR2 SNEGSKA (reference sequence). CDR3 in amino acids: CSAKRSEGTQYF. CDR3 DNA (partial): TGCAGTGCAAAAAGGAGTGAGGGTACG.

Turning to this clone: The read ends 3 residues before the CDR3 terminus; that terminus is restored from the germline J gene. This chain connects TRBV18 to TRBJ1-6; D is uncertain. The CDR3 length is 13 residues. The germline gives CDR1 KGHSH, CDR2 LQKENI. Trimming removed 5 bases from V and 9 bases from J, with 11 bases in between. The sequenced CDR3 bases are TGTGCCAGCTCATTGGGCGAGAGTTCACCC. Encoded protein: CASSLGESSP. The full CDR3 protein reads CASSLGESSPLHF.

As concerns this clone: The read ends 3 residues early relative to the CDR3; the germline J gene fills the gap. The rearrangement uses TRBV19 and TRBJ2-3; no reliable D call. V shed 5 bases and J shed 3 bases, with 6 bases lying between them. The CDR3 contains 12 residues. The germline CDR1 and CDR2 sequences are LNHDA and SQIVND (reference sequence). CDR3 DNA, as far as it was read: TGTGCCAGTAGTTCCGGGACAGATACG. It specifies CASSSGTDT. The complete CDR3 reads CASSSGTDTQYF.